Shown below are 10 T cell receptor beta chains from a single sample sequenced in a study of sequential checkpoint blockade in melanoma. Sample treatment: randomized to nivolumab then ipilimumab (arm A) or the reverse (arm B). The assay was immunoSEQ multiplex PCR, and TCRdb's table has in-frame clones only and misses some. Among approximately 21,000 clones listed, almost 85% were seen once. The source was CD8+ T cells sorted from blood (inferred from file names), collected from a patient given nivolumab and ipilimumab in sequence. The origin of the receptors is a human donor with melanoma.

As concerns this clone: A read error may account for a junction end that differs from germline. V and J are TRBV2 and TRBJ1-1; D not certain. Germline values: CDR1 SNHLY, CDR2 FYNNEI. The CDR3 length is 14 residues. CDR3 loop: CASIESPGNTEAFF. In DNA, the CDR3 is TGTGCCAGCATTGAATCTCCAGGGAACACTGAAGCTTTCTTT.

The chain links TRBV11-2 to TRBJ2-5, with TRBD2 identical over 8 bases. CDR3 length: 16 amino acids. Trimming at V came to 1 base and at J to 4 bases, leaving 8 bases not matched to a gene. The germline CDR1 and CDR2 sequences are SGHAT and FQNNGV. Written as DNA, the CDR3 is TGTGCCAGCAGCTTAGGATCCAGCGGGAGAGGAGAGACCCAGTACTTC. Protein sequence: CASSLGSSGRGETQYF.

The chain carries TRBV15 and TRBJ1-2; a weak D match, TRBD1 (6 bases). This CDR3 region has 14 residues. Germline loops: CDR1 LNHNV, CDR2 YYDKDF (reference sequence). The germline V and J ends were trimmed by 6 bases and 1 base, with 12 bases remaining between them. The CDR3 DNA is TGTGCCACCAGTCCTGGACAGAATAACTATGGCTACACCTTC. Translated, it gives CATSPGQNNYGYTF.

This rearrangement joins TRBV11-2 to TRBJ1-2, with a weak D call TRBD1 (6 bases). The CDR3 consists of 15 residues. Trimming took off 4 bases at V and 4 bases at J, with 16 bases between the two ends. In germline, CDR1 is SGHAT, CDR2 FQNNGV. The chain's CDR3 is CASSSQGQQIYGYTF. The CDR3 DNA reads as TGTGCCAGCAGCTCACAGGGCCAACAGATCTATGGCTACACCTTC.

The genes are TRBV18 and TRBJ2-3, with 10 bases lining up with TRBD2. The trim removed 1 base at V and 5 bases at J, leaving 6 bases unmatched. The CDR3 extends over 16 amino acids. Germline V gene sequence: CDR1 KGHSH, CDR2 LQKENI. The CDR3 coding sequence is TGTGCCAGCTCACCACGGCTAGCGGGAGCCCAAGATACGCAGTATTTT. It codes for CASSPRLAGAQDTQYF. Full variable domain (remainder filled in from reference TRBV18 and TRBJ2-3): NAGVMQNPRHLVRRRGQEARLRCSPMKGHSHVYWYRQLPEEGLKFMVYLQKENIIDESGMPKERFSAEFPKEGPSILRIQQVVRGDSAAYFCASSPRLAGAQDTQYFGPGTRLTVL.

V usage is TRBV27 and J usage is TRBJ2-7, with TRBD2 identical over 13 bases. With 7 bases clipped from V and 0 bases from J, the junction kept 15 bases outside the gene matches. Germline lookup yields CDR1 MNHEY and CDR2 SMNVEV (reference sequence). This CDR3 comprises 19 residues. CDR3 protein: CASTAGGRTSGRPSYEQYF. CDR3 DNA sequence: TGTGCCAGCACCGCAGGAGGGAGGACTAGCGGGAGACCCTCCTACGAGCAGTACTTC.

In its sample, this clone was seen once. The chain carries TRBV28 and TRBJ2-4, with a tentative D call TRBD1 (7 bases). The V gene's germline CDR1 is MDHEN and CDR2 SYDVKM. V lost 3 bases, J lost 1 base, and 10 bases lay in between. CDR3 length: 15 amino acids. The CDR3 here is CASSLAGGAKNIQYF. The CDR3 DNA follows: TGTGCCAGCAGTTTGGCAGGGGGGGCCAAAAACATTCAGTACTTC.

The J gene is TRBJ2-1, the V gene TRBV5-6; 8 bases map to TRBD1. The CDR3 consists of 14 residues. Germline V lookup: CDR1 SGHDT, CDR2 YYEEEE. V gave up 4 bases and J gave up 5 bases; unmatched junction bases: 5. CDR3 bases: TGTGCCAGCAGCCGAAACAGGGGGAACAATGAGCAGTTCTTC. This translates into CASSRNRGNNEQFF. Together with reference TRBV5-6 and TRBJ2-1, the CDR3 gives the full variable domain: DAGVTQSPTHLIKTRGQQVTLRCSPKSGHDTVSWYQQALGQGPQFIFQYYEEEERQRGNFPDRFSGHQFPNYSSELNVNALLLGDSALYLCASSRNRGNNEQFFGPGTRLTVL.

In its sample, this clone was seen once. The CDR3 DNA follows: TGCAGCGTTTTGACTAGGCCAGCCGGCCTCCAAGAGACCCAGTACTTC. Translating it yields CSVLTRPAGLQETQYF. This rearrangement joins TRBV29-1 to TRBJ2-5; possible D gene TRBD2, 6 bases. CDR3 size: 16 residues. Trimming removed 5 bases at V and 1 base at J, with 20 bases between. Per the germline V gene, CDR1 is SQVTM and CDR2 is ANQGSEA.

The chain couples TRBV7-8 to TRBJ1-5; 8 bases fit TRBD1. The germline gives CDR1 SGHVS, CDR2 FQNEAQ. J was trimmed by 1 base and V by 5 bases; bases with no gene match: 7. CDR3 size: 16 residues. The CDR3 bases are TGTGCCAGCAGCACAACACAGGGGGTGAGCAATCAGCCCCAGCATTTT. This codes for CASSTTQGVSNQPQHF.